The 29 T cell receptor beta chains below come from one sample, sequenced in a study of cytomegalovirus exposure and HLA in healthy donors. PCR amplification relied on 60 Vbeta primers (plus 13 Jbeta primers). The table came from immunoSEQ multiplex PCR; TCRdb's copy has only in-frame clones and leaves some out. The sample has roughly 150,000 clones, approximately 81% seen once. The sample was PBMCs. The receptors stem from a young man in good health and CMV-seronegative.

In this sample, this clone turned up a few times. The chain uses TRBV11-3 and TRBJ2-7; D uncertain. The CDR3 loop spans 15 amino acids. Looked up from germline, CDR1 is SGHNT and CDR2 is YENEEA. V was trimmed by 1 base and J by 5 bases, leaving 15 bases between them. In DNA, the CDR3 is TGTGCCAGCAGCTTAGGGTTGGAGCGAAACCACGAGCAGTACTTC. Amino acid sequence: CASSLGLERNHEQYF. Full variable domain (remainder filled in from reference TRBV11-3 and TRBJ2-7): EAGVVQSPRYKIIEKKQPVAFWCNPISGHNTLYWYLQNLGQGPELLIRYENEEAVDDSQLPKDRFSAERLKGVDSTLKIQPAELGDSAVYLCASSLGLERNHEQYFGPGTRLTVT.

The CDR3 protein is CAWSVLGRPSLGEQYF. The CDR3 DNA sequence: TGTGCCTGGAGTGTATTGGGCCGCCCCAGCCTGGGCGAGCAGTACTTC. The chain carries TRBV30 and TRBJ2-7; D gene unclear. Trimming removed 0 bases from V and 6 bases from J, with 21 bases in between. The CDR3 totals 16 residues. CDR1 is GTSNPN, CDR2 SVGIG, per germline (reference sequence).

The V call is TRBV11-2, the J call TRBJ1-1; 8 nucleotides align to TRBD1. Unmatched junction bases numbered 3, after V lost 3 bases and J lost 3 bases. Germline V CDR1 and CDR2: SGHAT, FQNNGV. The CDR3 totals 14 residues. Here the CDR3 DNA reads TGTGCCAGCAGCTTGACAGGGGTGGACACTGAAGCTTTCTTT. Translated: CASSLTGVDTEAFF.

The rearrangement joins TRBV5-4 to TRBJ2-2, with no clear D. The germline V gene encodes CDR1 SGHNT and CDR2 YYREEE (reference sequence). V lost 4 bases and J lost 7, with 11 bases in between. CDR3 length equals 13 residues. The DNA for the CDR3 is TGTGCCAGCAGCACAGTCGTAGGCGGGGAGCTGTTTTTT. The encoded protein is CASSTVVGGELFF. Supplemented by reference TRBV5-4 and TRBJ2-2, the full variable domain reads ETGVTQSPTHLIKTRGQQVTLRCSSQSGHNTVSWYQQALGQGPQFIFQYYREEENGRGNFPPRFSGLQFPNYSSELNVNALELDDSALYLCASSTVVGGELFFGEGSRLTVL.

The chain carries TRBV12-5 and TRBJ2-3; 8 bases match TRBD2. The CDR3 is made up of 15 amino acids. V shed 4 bases and J 2 bases; nucleotides not matched to a gene: 5. Germline V CDR1 and CDR2: LGHNT, FRNRAP. The CDR3 spells CASGSAGLVTDTQYF. DNA of the CDR3: TGTGCTAGTGGTTCCGCGGGACTAGTCACAGATACGCAGTATTTT.

This chain links TRBV19 with TRBJ2-1, with 7 bases fitting TRBD1. With 6 bases clipped from V and 8 bases from J, the junction kept 4 bases outside the gene matches. The CDR3 loop spans 12 amino acids. Germline loops: CDR1 LNHDA, CDR2 SQIVND (reference sequence). CDR3 bases: TGTGCCAGTAGGAAAACAGGGGATGAGCAGTTCTTC. As protein: CASRKTGDEQFF.

V and J are TRBV2 and TRBJ2-2, with 12 bases matching TRBD2. Germline V lookup: CDR1 SNHLY, CDR2 FYNNEI. V was clipped by 7 bases and J by 5 bases; unmatched bases: 8. This CDR3 spans 16 amino acids. The CDR3: CASKASGGAGTGELFF. For the CDR3, the DNA is TGTGCCAGCAAGGCTAGCGGGGGGGCTGGTACCGGGGAGCTGTTTTTT. Full variable domain (outside the CDR3, taken from reference TRBV2 and TRBJ2-2): EPEVTQTPSHQVTQMGQEVILRCVPISNHLYFYWYRQILGQKVEFLVSFYNNEISEKSEIFDDQFSVERPDGSNFTLKIRSTKLEDSAMYFCASKASGGAGTGELFFGEGSRLTVL.

The chain recombines TRBV11-3 with TRBJ2-3, with a weak D call TRBD2 (5 bases). The CDR3 totals 16 residues. Trimming took 4 bases from V and 2 from J, leaving 16 bases between them. Per germline, CDR1 SGHNT and CDR2 YENEEA. The CDR3 is CASSSALADVTDTQYF. CDR3 coding DNA: TGTGCCAGCAGCTCGGCGCTAGCAGACGTCACAGATACGCAGTATTTT.

This chain uses TRBV5-1 with TRBJ2-7; 7 bases are a match to TRBD1. Germline V gives CDR1 SGHRS, CDR2 YFSETQ. Trimming removed 4 bases from V and 7 bases from J; junction bases left unmatched: 11. The CDR3 is made up of 14 amino acids. The CDR3 protein is CASSLGGAVEEQYF. In DNA, the CDR3 is TGCGCCAGCAGCCTAGGGGGCGCGGTTGAAGAGCAGTACTTC.

This chain uses TRBV2 with TRBJ2-2; the D gene is possibly TRBD1 (5 bases). CDR1 is SNHLY, CDR2 FYNNEI, per germline. The CDR3 totals 15 residues. V lost 3 bases, J lost 4 bases, and 12 bases lay in between. The CDR3 here is CASSDTPQGTGELFF. CDR3 nucleotide sequence: TGTGCCAGCAGTGACACTCCTCAGGGCACCGGGGAGCTGTTTTTT.

The J gene is TRBJ2-5, the V gene TRBV7-2; D is uncertain. The CDR3 has 12 residues. Trimming removed 5 bases from V and 7 bases from J, with 11 bases in between. Germline-derived CDR1 and CDR2 are SGHTA and FQGNSA. CDR3: CASSLRSGTQYF. The CDR3 bases are TGTGCCAGCAGCCTCCGGTCCGGGACCCAGTACTTC. Combining the CDR3 with reference TRBV7-2 and TRBJ2-5 gives the whole variable domain GAGVSQSPSNKVTEKGKDVELRCDPISGHTALYWYRQSLGQGLEFLIYFQGNSAPDKSGLPSDRFSAERTGGSVSTLTIQRTQQEDSAVYLCASSLRSGTQYFGPGTRLLVL.

The chain joins TRBV21-1 to TRBJ2-7; the table gives TRBD2 as D, unverified against the DNA. TRBV21-1 is flagged as a pseudogene. The CDR3 is 16 amino acids. CDR3: CASSKGESGPPSEQYF. CDR3 coding DNA: TGTGCCAGCAGCAAAGGGGAGTCCGGGCCCCCATCCGAGCAGTACTTC.

This clone showed up just once. This CDR3 is CSVDWGRGDTQYF. CDR3 sequence (DNA): TGCAGCGTTGACTGGGGTCGGGGGGATACGCAGTATTTT. V gene TRBV29-1 combines with J gene TRBJ2-3, with D perhaps matching TRBD2 (6 bases). Germline values: CDR1 SQVTM, CDR2 ANQGSEA. CDR3 size: 13 residues. V was pared by 3 bases and J by 6 bases, with 13 bases between.

This sequence joins TRBV5-1 and TRBJ2-2; 7 bases match TRBD1. Looked up from germline, CDR1 is SGHRS and CDR2 is YFSETQ. Trimming removed 3 bases from V and 4 bases from J; junction bases left unmatched: 6. This CDR3 is built from 15 residues. The CDR3 sequence is CASSSGTEGTGELFF. The CDR3, as DNA: TGCGCCAGCAGCTCCGGGACAGAAGGCACCGGGGAGCTGTTTTTT.

This clone was seen only a few times. This rearrangement joins TRBV12-5 to TRBJ1-2; TRBD1 aligns across 7 bases. Germline V gene data show CDR1 as LGHNT and CDR2 as FRNRAP. The CDR3 extends over 16 amino acids. V was clipped by 6 bases and J by 8 bases; unmatched bases: 18. The CDR3 sequence: CASGAPDRALTIGYTF. CDR3 in DNA: TGTGCTAGTGGAGCCCCAGACAGGGCTCTAACTATCGGCTACACCTTC.

Written as DNA, the CDR3 is TGTGCCAGCAGCCGCCAGTTGGGGGGACAGGGAACCGGGGAGCTGTTTTTT. Translated: CASSRQLGGQGTGELFF. The rearrangement joins TRBV4-2 to TRBJ2-2; 9 bases align to TRBD1. Unmatched junction bases numbered 11, after V lost 4 bases and J lost 5 bases. CDR1 is LGHNA and CDR2 is YNFKEQ in the germline V gene. The CDR3 contains 17 residues.

This clone showed up just a few times. This chain connects TRBV6-6 to TRBJ1-4; perhaps TRBD1 as D (5 bases). This CDR3 contains 13 residues. CDR1 and CDR2 from the germline V gene are MNHNY and SVGAGI (reference sequence). V was trimmed by 7 bases and J by 8 bases, leaving 14 bases between them. The DNA of the CDR3 is TGTGCCAGCAAAAAAAGGGGAGGAGAAAAACTGTTTTTT. Translation gives CASKKRGGEKLFF.

This chain connects TRBV10-2 to TRBJ2-5; a weak D match, TRBD1 (5 bases). The V gene's germline CDR1 is WSHSY and CDR2 SAAADI. V was cut by 4 bases and J by 5 bases, with 11 bases left in between. There are 13 residues in the CDR3. The CDR3 protein is CASSVRVLETQYF. The CDR3 DNA reads TGCGCCAGCAGTGTCAGGGTTCTGGAGACCCAGTACTTC.

Only one count was recorded for this clone. This rearrangement joins TRBV29-1 to TRBJ2-5; 11 bases agree with TRBD2. The length of the CDR3 is 12 residues. The ends lost 7 bases at V and 5 bases at J; junction bases unmatched: 3. Germline V gene sequence: CDR1 SQVTM, CDR2 ANQGSEA. CDR3 protein: CSARTSGETQYF. As DNA, the CDR3 is TGCAGCGCCCGGACTAGCGGGGAGACCCAGTACTTC.

The V gene is TRBV18, the J gene TRBJ1-2, with 8 bases matching TRBD1. The CDR3 sequence is 13 residues long. V gave up 3 bases and J gave up 8 bases; unmatched junction bases: 5. Germline CDR1 KGHSH, CDR2 LQKENI. CDR3 nucleotides: TGTGCCAGCTCACCGGACAGGGAAGGAGGCTACACCTTC. Translation: CASSPDREGGYTF.

J is TRBJ2-5 and V is TRBV7-2; 12 nucleotides agree with TRBD2. This CDR3 is built from 16 residues. J lost 8 bases, V lost 5 bases, and 12 bases had no gene match. The V gene's germline CDR1 is SGHTA and CDR2 FQGNSA. The CDR3 loop reads CASSPLSGTSGYTQYF. The CDR3, as DNA: TGTGCCAGCAGCCCACTCTCCGGGACTAGCGGGTATACCCAGTACTTC.

This rearrangement joins TRBV18 to TRBJ2-7, with 9 bases lining up with TRBD1. CDR1 and CDR2 from the germline V gene are KGHSH and LQKENI. The CDR3 sequence is 17 residues long. The ends lost 3 bases at V and 2 bases at J; junction bases unmatched: 11. In nucleotides, the CDR3 is TGTGCCAGCTCACCGACTCTGGCGACAGGGGGGACCTACGAGCAGTACTTC. Its translation is CASSPTLATGGTYEQYF.

The chain recombines TRBV27 with TRBJ2-7, with a possible D match to TRBD1 (5 bases). Germline V gene sequence: CDR1 MNHEY, CDR2 SMNVEV (reference sequence). V was pared by 5 bases and J by 3 bases, with 17 bases between. CDR3 length: 15 amino acids. The CDR3 DNA reads as TGTGCCAGCAGTCAGGGAACAAGGGCGTTCTACGAGCAGTACTTC. Translation: CASSQGTRAFYEQYF.

The chain couples TRBV6-1 to TRBJ2-5, with no clear D. Per germline, CDR1 MNHNS and CDR2 SASEGT. The CDR3 is 12 amino acids. Deletions cut 4 bases from V and 3 bases from J, with 6 bases between. This CDR3 reads CASSAQKETQYF. The CDR3 bases are TGTGCCAGCAGTGCCCAGAAAGAGACCCAGTACTTC.

The chain recombines TRBV5-1 with TRBJ2-5; no reliable D call. V was cut by 4 bases and J by 5 bases, with 9 bases left in between. The germline CDR1 and CDR2 sequences are SGHRS and YFSETQ. The CDR3 contains 12 residues. As DNA, the CDR3 is TGCGCCAGCAGCCCCTCCGGTGAGACCCAGTACTTC. It codes for CASSPSGETQYF.

The chain employs TRBV4-3 and TRBJ2-7; 7 nucleotides align to TRBD1. The V gene end was trimmed by 1 base and the J gene end by 9 bases; junction bases not matched to a gene: 6. Germline values: CDR1 LGHNA, CDR2 YSLEER. There are 13 residues in the CDR3. The CDR3 DNA reads as TGCGCCAGCAGCCAAGCTCAAAGGACAGGGCAGTACTTC. Translation gives CASSQAQRTGQYF.

This clone was picked up a small number of times. The chain recombines TRBV5-1 with TRBJ1-2; 8 bases are shared with TRBD1. This CDR3 spans 16 amino acids. The germline V gene encodes CDR1 SGHRS and CDR2 YFSETQ. With 1 base clipped from V and 4 bases from J, the junction kept 9 bases outside the gene matches. This chain's CDR3 is CASSLTAGGDGYGYTF. The CDR3 bases are TGCGCCAGCAGCTTGACCGCAGGGGGCGACGGCTATGGCTACACCTTC.

V and J are TRBV7-8 and TRBJ1-2; 10 bases line up with TRBD1. The CDR3 covers 15 residues. Trimming cost V 4 bases and J 10 bases; bases outside gene matches: 12. CDR1 is SGHVS, CDR2 FQNEAQ, per germline. The CDR3 DNA reads TGTGCCAGCAGCTCCATTAGGGACAGGGGATTTGACTACACCTTC. Amino acid sequence: CASSSIRDRGFDYTF.

The J gene is TRBJ2-7, the V gene TRBV20-1; D is perhaps TRBD2 (5 bases). Looked up from germline, CDR1 is DFQATT and CDR2 is SNEGSKA (reference sequence). CDR3 length equals 11 residues. With 6 bases removed from V and 5 bases from J, the gap between germline ends came to 11 bases. This chain's CDR3 is CSANARDEQYF. CDR3 bases: TGCAGTGCCAACGCGCGGGACGAGCAGTACTTC.